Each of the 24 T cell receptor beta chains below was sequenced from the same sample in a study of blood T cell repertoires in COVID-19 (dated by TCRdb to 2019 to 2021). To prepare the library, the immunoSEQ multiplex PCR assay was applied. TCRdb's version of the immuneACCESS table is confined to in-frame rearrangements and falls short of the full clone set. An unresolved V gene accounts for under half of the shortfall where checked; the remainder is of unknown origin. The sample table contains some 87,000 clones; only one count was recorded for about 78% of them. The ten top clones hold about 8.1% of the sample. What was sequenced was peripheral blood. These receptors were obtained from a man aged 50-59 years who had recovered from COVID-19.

CDR3 residues: CASSQALTAPSSYNEQFF. The CDR3, as DNA: TGTGCCAGCAGCCAAGCTCTCACCGCCCCGAGCTCCTACAATGAGCAGTTCTTC. This rearrangement joins TRBV14 to TRBJ2-1; no definite D call. Trimming took 1 base from V and 0 from J, leaving 16 bases between them. In germline, CDR1 is SGHDN, CDR2 FVKESK. This CDR3 has 18 residues.

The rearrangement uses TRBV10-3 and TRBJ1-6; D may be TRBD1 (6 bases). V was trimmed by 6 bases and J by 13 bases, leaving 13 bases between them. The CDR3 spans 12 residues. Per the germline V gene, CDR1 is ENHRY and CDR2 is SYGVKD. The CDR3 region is CAIRDLTGPLHF. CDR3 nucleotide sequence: TGTGCCATCAGGGACCTTACAGGGCCCCTCCACTTT.

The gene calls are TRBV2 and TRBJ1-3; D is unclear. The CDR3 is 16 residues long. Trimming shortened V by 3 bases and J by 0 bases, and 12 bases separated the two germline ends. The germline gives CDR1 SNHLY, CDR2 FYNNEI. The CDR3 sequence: CASSEIGPYSGNTIYF. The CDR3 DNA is TGTGCCAGCAGTGAGATTGGGCCGTACTCTGGAAACACCATATATTTT. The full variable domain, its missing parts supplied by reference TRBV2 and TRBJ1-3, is EPEVTQTPSHQVTQMGQEVILRCVPISNHLYFYWYRQILGQKVEFLVSFYNNEISEKSEIFDDQFSVERPDGSNFTLKIRSTKLEDSAMYFCASSEIGPYSGNTIYFGEGSWLTVV.

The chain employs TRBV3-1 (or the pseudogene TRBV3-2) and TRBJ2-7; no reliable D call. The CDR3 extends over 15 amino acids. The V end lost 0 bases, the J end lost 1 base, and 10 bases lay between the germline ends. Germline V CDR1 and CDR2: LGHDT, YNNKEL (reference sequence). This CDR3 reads CASSQERHNSYEQYF. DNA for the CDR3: TGTGCCAGCAGCCAAGAGAGGCACAATTCCTACGAGCAGTACTTC.

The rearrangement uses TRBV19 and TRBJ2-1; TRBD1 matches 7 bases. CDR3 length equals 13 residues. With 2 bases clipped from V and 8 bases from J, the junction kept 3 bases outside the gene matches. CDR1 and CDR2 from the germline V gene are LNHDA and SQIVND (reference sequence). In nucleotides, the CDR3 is TGTGCCAGTAGTATAAGGGGGCGGTATGAGCAGTTCTTC. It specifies CASSIRGRYEQFF.

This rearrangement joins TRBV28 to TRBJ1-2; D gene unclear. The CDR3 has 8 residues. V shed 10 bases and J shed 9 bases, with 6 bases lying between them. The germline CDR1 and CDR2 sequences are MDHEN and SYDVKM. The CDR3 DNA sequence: TGTGCCATCGACAGCTACACCTTC. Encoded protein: CAIDSYTF.

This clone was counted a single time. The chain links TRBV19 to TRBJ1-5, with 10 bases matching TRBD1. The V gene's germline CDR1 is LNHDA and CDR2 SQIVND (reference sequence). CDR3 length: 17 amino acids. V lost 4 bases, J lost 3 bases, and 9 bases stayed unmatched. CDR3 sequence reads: CASSTTRDRGINQPQHF. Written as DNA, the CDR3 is TGTGCCAGTAGTACTACCCGGGACAGGGGAATCAATCAGCCCCAGCATTTT.

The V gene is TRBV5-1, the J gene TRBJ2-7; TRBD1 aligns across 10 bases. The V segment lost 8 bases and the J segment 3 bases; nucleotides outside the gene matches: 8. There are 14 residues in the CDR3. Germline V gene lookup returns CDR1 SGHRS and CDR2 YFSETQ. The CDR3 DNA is TGCGCCAGTGGGACAGGGGCTCCCAACTACGAGCAGTACTTC. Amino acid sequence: CASGTGAPNYEQYF.

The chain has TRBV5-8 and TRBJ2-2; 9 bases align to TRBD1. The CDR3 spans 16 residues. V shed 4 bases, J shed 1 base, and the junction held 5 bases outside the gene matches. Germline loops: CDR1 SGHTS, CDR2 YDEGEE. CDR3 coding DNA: TGTGCCAGCAGCCTGCCGGACAGGGGGAACACCGGGGAGCTGTTTTTT. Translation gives CASSLPDRGNTGELFF.

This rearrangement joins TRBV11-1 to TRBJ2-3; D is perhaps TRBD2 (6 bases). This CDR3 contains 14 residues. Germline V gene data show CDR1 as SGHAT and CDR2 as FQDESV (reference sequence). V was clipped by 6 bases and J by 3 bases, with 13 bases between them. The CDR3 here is CASRPTEGTDTQYF. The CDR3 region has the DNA TGTGCCAGCAGACCCACGGAGGGAACAGATACGCAGTATTTT.

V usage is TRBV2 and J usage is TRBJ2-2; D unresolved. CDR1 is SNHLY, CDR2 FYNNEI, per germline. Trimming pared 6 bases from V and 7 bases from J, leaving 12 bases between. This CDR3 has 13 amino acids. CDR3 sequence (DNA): TGTGCCAGCAGCGTGGGCATTTACGGGGAGCTGTTTTTT. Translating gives CASSVGIYGELFF.

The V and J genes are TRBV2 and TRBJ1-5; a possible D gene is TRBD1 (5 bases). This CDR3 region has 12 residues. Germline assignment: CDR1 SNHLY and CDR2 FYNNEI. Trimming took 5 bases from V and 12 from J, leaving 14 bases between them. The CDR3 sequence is CASSQSRGNQHF. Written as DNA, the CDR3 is TGTGCCAGCAGTCAATCGCGGGGGAACCAGCATTTT. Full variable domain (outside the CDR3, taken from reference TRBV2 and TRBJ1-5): EPEVTQTPSHQVTQMGQEVILRCVPISNHLYFYWYRQILGQKVEFLVSFYNNEISEKSEIFDDQFSVERPDGSNFTLKIRSTKLEDSAMYFCASSQSRGNQHFGDGTRLSIL.

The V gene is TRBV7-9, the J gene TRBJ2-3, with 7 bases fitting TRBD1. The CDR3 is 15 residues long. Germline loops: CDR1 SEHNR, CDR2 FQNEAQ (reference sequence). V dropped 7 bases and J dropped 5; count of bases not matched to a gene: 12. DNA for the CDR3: TGTGCCAGCATCCTATCTACAGGGGCCGGAGATACGCAGTATTTT. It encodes CASILSTGAGDTQYF.

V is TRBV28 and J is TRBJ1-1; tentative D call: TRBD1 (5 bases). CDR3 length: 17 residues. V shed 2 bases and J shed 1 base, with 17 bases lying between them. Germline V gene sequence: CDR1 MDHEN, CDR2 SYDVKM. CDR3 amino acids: CASSLGRRGGPNTEAFF. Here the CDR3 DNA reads TGTGCCAGCAGTTTAGGTCGACGGGGGGGACCGAACACTGAAGCTTTCTTT.

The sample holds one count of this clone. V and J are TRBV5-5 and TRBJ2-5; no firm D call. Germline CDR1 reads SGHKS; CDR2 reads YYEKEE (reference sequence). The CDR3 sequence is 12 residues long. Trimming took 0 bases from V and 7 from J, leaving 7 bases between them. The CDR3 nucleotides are TGTGCCAGCAGCTTGGAGTCGGGGACCCAGTACTTC. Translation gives CASSLESGTQYF.

As DNA, the CDR3 is TGTGCCAGCTCACCTGAAGAGGTCTATGGCTACACCTTC. Translated, it gives CASSPEEVYGYTF. The V and J genes are TRBV18 and TRBJ1-2, with unresolved D. V was pared by 3 bases and J by 4 bases, with 9 bases between. Germline V gene sequence: CDR1 KGHSH, CDR2 LQKENI. The CDR3 runs to 13 residues.

CDR3 amino acids: CASGLGGEAFF. Written as DNA, the CDR3 is TGTGCTAGTGGTTTGGGAGGTGAAGCTTTCTTT. The chain carries TRBV12-5 and TRBJ1-1; D is ambiguous. CDR1 is LGHNT and CDR2 is FRNRAP in the germline V gene. V lost 1 base and J lost 7, with 4 bases in between. The CDR3 sequence is 11 residues long.

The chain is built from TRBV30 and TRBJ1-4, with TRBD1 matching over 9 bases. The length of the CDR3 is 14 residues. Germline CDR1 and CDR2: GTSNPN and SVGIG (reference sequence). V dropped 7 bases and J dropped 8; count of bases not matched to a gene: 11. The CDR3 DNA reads TGTGCCTCGGGGGGGGGACAGGGAACCGAAAAACTGTTTTTT. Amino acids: CASGGGQGTEKLFF.

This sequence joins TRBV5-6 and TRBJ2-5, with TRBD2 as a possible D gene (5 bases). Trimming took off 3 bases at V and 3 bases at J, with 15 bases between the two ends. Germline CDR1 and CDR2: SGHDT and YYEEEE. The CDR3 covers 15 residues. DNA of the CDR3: TGTGCCAGCAGCTCCTCTGCGGGCTCCAAAGAGACCCAGTACTTC. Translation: CASSSSAGSKETQYF.

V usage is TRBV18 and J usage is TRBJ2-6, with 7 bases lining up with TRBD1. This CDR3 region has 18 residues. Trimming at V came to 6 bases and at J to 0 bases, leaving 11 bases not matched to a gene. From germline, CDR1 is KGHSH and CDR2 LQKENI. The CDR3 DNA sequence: TGTGCCAGCTCCCCGGGACAGAAATCCTTCTCTGGGGCCAACGTCCTGACTTTC. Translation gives CASSPGQKSFSGANVLTF.

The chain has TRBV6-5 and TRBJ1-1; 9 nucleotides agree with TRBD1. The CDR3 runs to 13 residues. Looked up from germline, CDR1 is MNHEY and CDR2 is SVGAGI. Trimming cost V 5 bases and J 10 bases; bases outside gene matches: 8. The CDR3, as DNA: TGTGCCAGCAGTAGGGACAGGGCCGGGGGAGCTTTCTTT. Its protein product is CASSRDRAGGAFF.

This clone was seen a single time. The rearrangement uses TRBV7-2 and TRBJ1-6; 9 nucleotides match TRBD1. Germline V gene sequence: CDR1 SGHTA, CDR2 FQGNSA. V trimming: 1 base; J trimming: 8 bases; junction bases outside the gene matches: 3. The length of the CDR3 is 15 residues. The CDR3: CASSLGTGVYSPLHF. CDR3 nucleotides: TGTGCCAGCAGCTTAGGGACAGGGGTTTATTCACCCCTCCACTTT. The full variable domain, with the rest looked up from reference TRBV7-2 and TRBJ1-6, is GAGVSQSPSNKVTEKGKDVELRCDPISGHTALYWYRQSLGQGLEFLIYFQGNSAPDKSGLPSDRFSAERTGGSVSTLTIQRTQQEDSAVYLCASSLGTGVYSPLHFGNGTRLTVT.

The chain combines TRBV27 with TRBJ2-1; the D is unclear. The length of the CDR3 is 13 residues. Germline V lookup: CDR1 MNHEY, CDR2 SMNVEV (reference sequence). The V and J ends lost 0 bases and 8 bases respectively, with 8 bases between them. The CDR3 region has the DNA TGTGCCAGCAGTTTATCCCTAGGCGATGAGCAGTTCTTC. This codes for CASSLSLGDEQFF.

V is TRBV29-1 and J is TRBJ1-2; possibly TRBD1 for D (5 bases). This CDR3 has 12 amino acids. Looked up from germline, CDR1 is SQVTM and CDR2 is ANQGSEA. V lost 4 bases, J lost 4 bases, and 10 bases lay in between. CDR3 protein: CSVGGEGYGYTF. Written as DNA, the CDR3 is TGCAGCGTTGGGGGGGAAGGCTATGGCTACACCTTC.